Described below is a single TCR beta chain sequence and its context. Libraries were UMI-labeled 5' RACE TRB cDNA. TCRdb re-called the 5' RACE reads, yielding one record per CDR3 amino acid sequence without DNA. The record lists tens of thousands of distinct CDR3 sequences, of which the ten most abundant hold around 1.4%. The data are from a study of CXCR3-negative and CXCR3-positive naive CD8 T cells. The V gene's germline CDR1 is SGDLS and CDR2 YYNGEE. The CDR3 contains 16 residues. The sequenced sample was naive CXCR3- CD8+ T cells from blood. The subset is: CD45RO-CCR7+CD27+CD95- naive CD8+ T cells lacking CXCR3 (TNR3-). The clonotype was recovered from a human donor in good health. Some clones in this sample may be carry-over from other donors' samples. This chain joins TRBV9 and TRBJ2-1. The CDR3 protein is CASSAGPESSYNEQFF.